Shown below are 5 T cell receptor beta chains from a single sample sequenced in a study of T cell changes during pregnancy in multiple sclerosis. The data were produced by immunoSEQ multiplex PCR, yet TCRdb's version contains in-frame clones alone and is incomplete. The table has tens of thousands of clones, 88% seen once. The sample here was CD4+ T cells from peripheral blood mononuclear cells, taken in the second trimester of pregnancy. The receptors originated from a female donor with multiple sclerosis, enrolled in a pregnancy study.

The V gene is TRBV4-2, the J gene TRBJ2-1, with 7 bases aligning to TRBD2. V dropped 0 bases and J dropped 3; count of bases not matched to a gene: 14. Germline CDR1 reads LGHNA; CDR2 reads YNFKEQ. This CDR3 has 19 amino acids. This CDR3 reads CASSQELAGVFSGYNEQFF. CDR3 DNA sequence: TGTGCCAGCAGCCAAGAGCTTGCGGGAGTATTCTCGGGCTACAATGAGCAGTTCTTC.

The genes are TRBV2 and TRBJ1-1, with 7 nucleotides matching TRBD1. V trimming: 8 bases; J trimming: 6 bases; junction bases outside the gene matches: 15. CDR3 size: 15 residues. Germline lookup yields CDR1 SNHLY and CDR2 FYNNEI. CDR3 region: CASQKSGTEGAEAFF. Here the CDR3 DNA reads TGTGCCAGCCAAAAGTCCGGGACAGAAGGCGCTGAAGCTTTCTTT.

V is TRBV2 and J is TRBJ1-2, with 7 bases aligning to TRBD1. CDR3 length: 13 amino acids. CDR1 and CDR2 (germline): SNHLY, FYNNEI. The ends lost 8 bases at V and 1 base at J; junction bases unmatched: 4. The CDR3 region has the DNA TGTGCCAGCGGGGGACAGTTTAACTATGGCTACACCTTC. Residues: CASGGQFNYGYTF.

J is TRBJ2-7 and V is TRBV5-1; possibly TRBD1 for D (5 bases). Trimming took off 1 base at V and 4 bases at J, with 12 bases between the two ends. CDR1 and CDR2 from the germline V gene are SGHRS and YFSETQ. The CDR3 spans 14 residues. CDR3 nucleotide sequence: TGCGCCAGCAGCTTGTCAGGGATTCAATACGAGCAGTACTTC. Its translation is CASSLSGIQYEQYF.

The chain is built from TRBV5-1 and TRBJ2-5; TRBD2 aligns across 12 bases. This CDR3 comprises 15 residues. CDR1 is SGHRS and CDR2 is YFSETQ in the germline V gene. J was trimmed by 5 bases and V by 0 bases; bases with no gene match: 2. The CDR3 sequence is CASSLDTSGGETQYF. In nucleotides, the CDR3 is TGCGCCAGCAGCTTGGATACTAGCGGGGGGGAGACCCAGTACTTC.